The rows below give T cell receptor beta chains drawn from one sample of a study of CD8 T cells in ankylosing spondylitis. TCRdb re-called the 5' RACE reads through MiXCR, storing one row per CDR3 protein. The repertoire holds roughly 130,000 distinct CDR3 sequences, with 6.5% to 9% as singletons. Sequencing was performed on blood, either unsorted or a sorted T cell fraction (not recorded which). The source is a male donor with ankylosing spondylitis or in good health (not recorded which). CDR3s include the opening cysteine and the closing phenylalanine or tryptophan. A D gene is named only where the DNA matches it firmly. Not every row has a clone size; where given, it reads once, few, many or a size class.

v_call,j_call,d_call,clone_size,cdr3_nt,cdr3_aa
TRBV5-1,TRBJ2-2,TRBD1,many,TGCGCCAGCAGCTCGGATGGACAGGGGATTTCCGGGGAGCTGTTTTTT,CASSSDGQGISGELFF
TRBV6-1,TRBJ2-1,NA,few,TGTGCCAGCAGGGGCGGGGACAGTTACAATGAGCAGTTCTTC,CASRGGDSYNEQFF
TRBV7-8,TRBJ2-2,NA,many,TGTGCCAGCAGCCCTTTGGGGGCGAACACCGGGGAGCTGTTTTTT,CASSPLGANTGELFF
TRBV29-1,TRBJ1-2,NA,few,TGCAGCGTTGAACCGGACAGAAGCTATGGCTACACCTTC,CSVEPDRSYGYTF
TRBV5-1,TRBJ2-2,NA,many,TGCGCCAGCAGCTTGTCTAGGCTGAGCGGGGAGCTGTTTTTT,CASSLSRLSGELFF
TRBV5-1,TRBJ2-1,TRBD2,many,TGCGCCAGCAGCCAGGGACTAGCGGCCTACAATGAGCAGTTCTTC,CASSQGLAAYNEQFF
TRBV20-1,TRBJ1-3,NA,many,TGCAGTGCTAGAGACCCCGGGACCCTGGCTCGGTATTTT,CSARDPGTLARYF
TRBV6-2/TRBV6-3,TRBJ2-7,NA,many,TGTGCCAGCAGTCCGTCGGCGGTCCAAACCTACGAGCAGTACTTC,CASSPSAVQTYEQYF
TRBV7-6,TRBJ2-3,NA,many,TGTGCCAGCAGCTGGAGGACAGAACCGGCGGATACGCAGTATTTT,CASSWRTEPADTQYF
TRBV30,TRBJ1-2,NA,many,TGTGCCTGGAGTGTTGCGGTCAACTATGGCTACACCTTC,CAWSVAVNYGYTF
TRBV24-1,TRBJ1-5,NA,many,TGTGCCACCAGTGCCCCCTCGGAGGGGGATCAGCCCCAGCATTTT,CATSAPSEGDQPQHF
TRBV5-1,TRBJ1-4,NA,many,TGCGCCAGCAGCTCGCCAGGGGCTAACGAAAAACTGTTTTTT,CASSSPGANEKLFF
TRBV5-1,TRBJ1-6,NA,many,TGCGCCAGCAGCTTGGCCGGGACTTCGAATTCACCCCTCCACTTT,CASSLAGTSNSPLHF
TRBV25-1,TRBJ2-3,NA,many,TGTGCCAGCAGTGTCACCGGGACCTGGCGGGATACGCAGTATTTT,CASSVTGTWRDTQYF
TRBV7-7,TRBJ2-1,NA,NA,TGTGCCAGCAGCTTATGGGGGGGCGAGGGTGCTGAGCAGTTCTTC,CASSLWGGEGAEQFF
TRBV5-8,TRBJ1-3,NA,many,TGTGCCAGCAGCTTGAATGGAGGAAACACCATATATTTT,CASSLNGGNTIYF
TRBV20-1,TRBJ2-7,TRBD2,many,TGCAGTGCTAGATGGTGGACTAGCGGCTACGAGCAGTACTTC,CSARWWTSGYEQYF
TRBV10-3,TRBJ2-1,NA,many,TGTGCCATCAGTGTCCAGGGGTTGAATGAGCAGTTCTTC,CAISVQGLNEQFF
TRBV4-1,TRBJ2-2,NA,many,TGCGCCAGCAGCCAACTTGCTAGCGCCTCGAACACCGGGGAGCTGTTTTTT,CASSQLASASNTGELFF
TRBV3-1,TRBJ1-6,TRBD1,many,TGTGCCAGCAGCGCTACAGGGGGGGGTGCACCCCTCCACTTT,CASSATGGGAPLHF
TRBV2,TRBJ2-7,NA,many,TGTGCCAGCAGCCGAACCGGGACGGGGGAGCAGTACTTC,CASSRTGTGEQYF
TRBV7-2,TRBJ1-1,NA,many,TGTGCCAGCAGCCTCTTTGGGGACGCGAACACTGAAGCTTTCTTT,CASSLFGDANTEAFF
TRBV3-1,TRBJ2-2,NA,NA,TGTGCCTCCTATACGGGACACCCGAACACCGGGGAGCTGTTTTTT,CASYTGHPNTGELFF
TRBV5-1,TRBJ1-2,NA,many,TGCGCCAGCAGCTTGTTCGATGCCAGCAACTATGGCTACACCTTC,CASSLFDASNYGYTF
TRBV5-1,TRBJ2-1,TRBD2,many,TGCGCCAGCAGCTTGTTCGCTAGCGGGGCGAGCTCCTACAATGAGCAGTTCTTC,CASSLFASGASSYNEQFF